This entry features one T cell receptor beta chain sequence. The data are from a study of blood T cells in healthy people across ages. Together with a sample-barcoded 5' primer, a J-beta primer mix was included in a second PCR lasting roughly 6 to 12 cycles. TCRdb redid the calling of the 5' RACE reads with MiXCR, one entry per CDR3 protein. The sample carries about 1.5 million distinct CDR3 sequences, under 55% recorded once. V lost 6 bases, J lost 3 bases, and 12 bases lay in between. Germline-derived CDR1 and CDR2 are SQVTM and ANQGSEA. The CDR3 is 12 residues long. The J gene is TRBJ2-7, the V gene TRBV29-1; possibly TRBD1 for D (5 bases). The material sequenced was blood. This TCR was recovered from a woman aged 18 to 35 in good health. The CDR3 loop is CSVSTVDYEQYF. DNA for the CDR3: TGCAGCGTGTCGACAGTGGACTACGAGCAGTACTTC.